A single sample is the source of the 16 T cell receptor beta chains below, sequenced in a study of CD8 T cells in Susac syndrome. An amount of RNA that ranged from roughly 0.5 to 1 ug was reverse transcribed with random hexamers. A single record per CDR3 protein comes from TCRdb applying MiXCR to the immunoSEQ multiplex PCR reads. The profile shows 85,000 to 90,000 distinct CDR3 sequences, approximately 92% of them singletons. Sample: CD8+ T cells from PBMCs. The receptor set was obtained from a human donor in good health.

This chain connects TRBV11-3 to TRBJ2-1; D may match TRBD1 or TRBD2 (5 bases each). The CDR3 has 14 amino acids. The germline CDR1 and CDR2 sequences are SGHNT and YENEEA. V was cut by 0 bases and J by 4 bases, with 7 bases left in between. CDR3 in DNA: TGTGCCAGCAGCTTAGACGGGGCATACAATGAGCAGTTCTTC. Translated: CASSLDGAYNEQFF.

The rearrangement links TRBV4-2 to TRBJ2-5, with 7 bases fitting TRBD2. V dropped 4 bases and J dropped 5; count of bases not matched to a gene: 22. CDR1 and CDR2 (germline): LGHNA, YNFKEQ. The length of the CDR3 is 19 residues. CDR3 residues: CASSPNLGTTTLLRETQYF. The CDR3 DNA reads as TGTGCCAGCAGCCCGAATCTCGGGACTACCACTTTACTCCGGGAGACCCAGTACTTC.

The chain couples TRBV19 to TRBJ2-1; D remains unclear. Trimming took 6 bases from V and 5 from J, leaving 11 bases between them. In germline, CDR1 is LNHDA, CDR2 SQIVND (reference sequence). The CDR3 runs to 13 residues. CDR3 DNA sequence: TGTGCCAGTAGCCCCGGTAGTAACAATGAGCAGTTCTTC. Translating it yields CASSPGSNNEQFF.

V usage is TRBV27 and J usage is TRBJ2-1; 8 nucleotides match TRBD2. This CDR3 has 12 residues. V lost 3 bases, J lost 9 bases, and 1 base stayed unmatched. The germline gives CDR1 MNHEY, CDR2 SMNVEV (reference sequence). CDR3 DNA: TGTGCCAGCAGTTTCCGGGGGGGTGAGCAGTTCTTC. Protein: CASSFRGGEQFF.

The chain links TRBV4-2 to TRBJ2-5, with 7 bases identical to TRBD1. This CDR3 has 15 amino acids. The germline V gene encodes CDR1 LGHNA and CDR2 YNFKEQ. Trimming took 0 bases from V and 5 from J; bases not matched to a gene: 6. CDR3 sequence reads: CASSQEPTGYETQYF. The CDR3 coding sequence is TGTGCCAGCAGCCAAGAGCCGACAGGGTACGAGACCCAGTACTTC.

The CDR3 bases are TGCGCCAGCAGCCATATCCAATTAGGGACACCCGGCTACACCTTC. As protein: CASSHIQLGTPGYTF. The chain uses TRBV4-1 and TRBJ1-2, with TRBD1 as a possible D gene (6 bases). V was clipped by 3 bases and J by 8 bases, with 19 bases between them. CDR1 MGHRA and CDR2 YSYEKL come from the germline V gene. There are 15 residues in the CDR3.

V gene TRBV6-5 combines with J gene TRBJ1-2, with a possible D match to TRBD1 (5 bases). The CDR3 runs to 14 residues. Per the germline V gene, CDR1 is MNHEY and CDR2 is SVGAGI. V was cut by 4 bases and J by 4 bases, with 13 bases left in between. The CDR3 region has the DNA TGTGCCAGCAGTTCGGGACTGCACTTCTATGGCTACACCTTC. Translation gives CASSSGLHFYGYTF.

The V gene is TRBV20-1, the J gene TRBJ1-5, with 8 bases fitting TRBD1. With V trimmed by 2 bases and J by 4 bases, 13 bases remained unmatched. This CDR3 region has 17 residues. Germline loops: CDR1 DFQATT, CDR2 SNEGSKA (reference sequence). The CDR3 DNA is TGCAGTGCTAGACTACAAGGACAGGGCCGGTCAAATCAGCCCCAGCATTTT. As protein: CSARLQGQGRSNQPQHF.

V is TRBV11-2 and J is TRBJ1-2; TRBD1 agrees at 7 bases. The CDR3 runs 12 residues. Germline V gene data show CDR1 as SGHAT and CDR2 as FQNNGV. Germline trimming cut 5 bases from V and 4 bases from J; bases unmatched to any gene: 1. The CDR3 protein is CASSGTAYGYTF. The CDR3 bases are TGTGCCAGCAGCGGGACAGCCTATGGCTACACCTTC.

The chain carries TRBV29-1 and TRBJ2-7; 10 bases line up with TRBD2. The CDR3 is 13 residues long. The ends lost 1 base at V and 3 bases at J; junction bases unmatched: 0. Germline V gene sequence: CDR1 SQVTM, CDR2 ANQGSEA. CDR3 nucleotides: TGCAGCGTTGAAGCTAGCGGGGGCTACGAGCAGTACTTC. It yields the protein CSVEASGGYEQYF.

The chain joins TRBV4-1 to TRBJ2-2, with D perhaps matching TRBD1 (6 bases). Germline V gene sequence: CDR1 MGHRA, CDR2 YSYEKL. V lost 0 bases and J 7 bases, leaving 9 bases between the germline ends. The CDR3 is 14 residues long. In nucleotides, the CDR3 is TGCGCCAGCAGCCAAGAGTGGGGGCACGGGGAGCTGTTTTTT. It translates to CASSQEWGHGELFF.

The chain has TRBV2 and TRBJ2-7, with TRBD2 matching over 11 bases. After removal of 2 bases from V and 1 base from J, the junction contained 1 base not matched to a gene. Looked up from germline, CDR1 is SNHLY and CDR2 is FYNNEI. This CDR3 has 15 amino acids. CDR3 sequence (DNA): TGTGCCAGCAGTGAACCTAGCGGGGGGTCCTACGAGCAGTACTTC. This gives the protein CASSEPSGGSYEQYF.

V gene TRBV2 combines with J gene TRBJ1-3; D is uncertain. V was cut by 3 bases and J by 1 base, with 4 bases left in between. The CDR3 consists of 13 residues. CDR1 and CDR2 (germline): SNHLY, FYNNEI. The DNA of the CDR3 is TGTGCCAGCAGTGAGGGGTCTGGAAACACCATATATTTT. Encoded protein: CASSEGSGNTIYF.

This clonotype was seen a few times. The chain has TRBV7-9 and TRBJ2-1, with 8 bases lining up with TRBD1. Germline lookup yields CDR1 SEHNR and CDR2 FQNEAQ (reference sequence). V was clipped by 5 bases and J by 1 base; unmatched bases: 4. The CDR3 runs to 15 residues. The chain's CDR3 is CASSPQGASYNEQFF. In nucleotides, the CDR3 is TGTGCCAGCAGCCCTCAGGGGGCATCCTACAATGAGCAGTTCTTC.

The rearrangement links TRBV7-6 to TRBJ2-7; D perhaps matches TRBD1 (5 bases). The CDR3 runs to 16 residues. CDR1 and CDR2 (germline): SGHVS, FNYEAQ. Trimming stripped 5 bases from V and 2 bases from J, with 19 bases between. CDR3 coding DNA: TGTGCCAGCAGCCTTTGGGCGGCAGGGCCTACCTACGAGCAGTACTTC. This gives the protein CASSLWAAGPTYEQYF.

This clonotype was recorded only once. The V and J genes are TRBV2 and TRBJ2-2, with D possibly TRBD1 on 5 matching bases. CDR1 SNHLY and CDR2 FYNNEI come from the germline V gene. This CDR3 contains 13 residues. Trimming left V 11 bases short and J 5 bases short, with 15 bases between. This chain's CDR3 is CAAGSSWTGELFF. For the CDR3, the DNA is TGTGCCGCAGGGTCCTCCTGGACCGGGGAGCTGTTTTTT.